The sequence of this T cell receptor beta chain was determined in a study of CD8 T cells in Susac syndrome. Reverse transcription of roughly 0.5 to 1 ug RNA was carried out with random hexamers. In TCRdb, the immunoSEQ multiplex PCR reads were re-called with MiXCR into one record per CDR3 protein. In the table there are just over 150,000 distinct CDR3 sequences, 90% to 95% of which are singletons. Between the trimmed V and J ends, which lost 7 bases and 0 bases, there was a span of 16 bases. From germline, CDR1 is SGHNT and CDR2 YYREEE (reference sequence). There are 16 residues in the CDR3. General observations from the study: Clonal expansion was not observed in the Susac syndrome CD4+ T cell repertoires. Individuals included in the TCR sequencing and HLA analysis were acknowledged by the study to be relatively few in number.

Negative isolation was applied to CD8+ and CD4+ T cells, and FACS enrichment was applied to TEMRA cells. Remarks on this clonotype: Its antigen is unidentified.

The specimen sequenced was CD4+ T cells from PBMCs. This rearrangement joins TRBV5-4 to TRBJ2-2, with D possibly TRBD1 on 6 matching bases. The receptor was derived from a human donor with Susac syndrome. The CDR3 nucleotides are TGTGCCAGCGAGAAACAGGGTCACGCGAACACCGGGGAGCTGTTTTTT. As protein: CASEKQGHANTGELFF.